Listed below are T cell receptor beta chains from one sample, sequenced in a study of T cell responses to AZD1222 COVID-19 vaccine. Sequencing used immunoSEQ multiplex PCR; TCRdb keeps in-frame clones, though not all of them. The sample lists approximately 130,000 clones, 90% seen once, with more than 6% in the top ten. The sample here was peripheral blood, taken on day 0 of AZD1222 vaccination. Every receptor here comes from an adult in good health. The CDR3 runs from the conserved cysteine through the conserved F or W.

V: TRBV5-8; CDR3: CASSNRGQRKDEQYF
V: TRBV5-1; CDR3: CASSPPGVAGELFF
V: TRBV3-1/TRBV3-2; CDR3: CASSQLWGYGYTF
V: TRBV5-1; CDR3: CASSLSPNTGELFF
V: TRBV7-6; CDR3: CASSSTPSGSYNEQFF
V: TRBV2; CDR3: CASSDVYRGTGNTIYF
V: TRBV11-2; CDR3: CASSLAAGTRAQHF
V: TRBV18; CDR3: CASSADRAYEQYF
V: TRBV9; CDR3: CASSVVGRTSGDNEQFF
V: TRBV7-2; CDR3: CASSPTSGRTTGELFF
V: TRBV9; CDR3: CASSVGGSGRPYNEQFF
V: TRBV5-6; CDR3: CASSLAVGGTEAFF
V: TRBV5-1; CDR3: CASTGREVSEQYF
V: TRBV2; CDR3: CASHNGRGGKEQYF
V: TRBV5-1; CDR3: CASSLRQGNTEAFF
V: TRBV7-3; CDR3: CASARDYRLSDEQFF
V: TRBV24-1; CDR3: CATSGGLADTYEQYF
V: TRBV7-8; CDR3: CASSIDLGPYQPQHF
V: TRBV14; CDR3: CASSQPLGQGTEQYF
V: TRBV15; CDR3: CATSEGRRQETQYF
V: TRBV18; CDR3: CASSPLGGTNEQFF
V: TRBV5-4; CDR3: CASSLAGVGSDTQYF
V: TRBV28; CDR3: CASSSGTVGNTIYF
V: TRBV12-3/TRBV12-4; CDR3: CASSRDNYYGYTF
V: TRBV7-8; CDR3: CASSSRDRGLASQPQHF
V: TRBV10-1; CDR3: CASSSGQGDTEAFF
V: TRBV6-5; CDR3: CASSYTRGFGYTF
V: TRBV5-5; CDR3: CASSSQGLTPLHF
V: TRBV10-3; CDR3: CAISDYPGGAYGYTF
V: TRBV19; CDR3: CASTDRAQDGYTF
V: TRBV7-2; CDR3: CASSPSGQGTDTQYF
V: TRBV7-8; CDR3: CASSLDRLYIQYF
V: TRBV4-1; CDR3: CASKEHDSNQPQHF
V: TRBV13; CDR3: CASSLGGLVSYEQYF
V: TRBV12-3/TRBV12-4; CDR3: CASGITGELFF
V: TRBV13; CDR3: CASTGPGTGNTIYF
V: TRBV9; CDR3: CASSPGTNYNEQFF
V: TRBV19; CDR3: CASSPWDRGRYEKLFF
V: TRBV28; CDR3: CASSSGRSRNTEAFF
V: TRBV6-5; CDR3: CASSYLEPTRNSPLHF
V: TRBV6-5; CDR3: CASRQGDQPQHF
V: TRBV6-5; CDR3: CASRETGGYEQYF
V: TRBV3-1/TRBV3-2; CDR3: CASSQVGRETQYF
V: TRBV3-1/TRBV3-2; CDR3: CASSQDLGVGETQYF
V: TRBV7-6; CDR3: CASSSSSRGDNSPLHF
V: TRBV5-8; CDR3: CASSSRQGANNQPQHF
V: TRBV19; CDR3: CASSPSLLARSYNEQFF
V: TRBV5-6; CDR3: CASSLGLGAYEQYF
V: TRBV7-2; CDR3: CASSLLDRISNSPLHF
V: TRBV3-1/TRBV3-2; CDR3: CASSPTGLAYNEQFF
V: TRBV7-9; CDR3: CASSHRVVNYGYTF
V: TRBV6-5; CDR3: CASKGGRSYEQYF
V: TRBV19; CDR3: CASSIEGRDYNEQFF
V: TRBV27; CDR3: CASGNSNQPQHF
V: TRBV12-3/TRBV12-4; CDR3: CAIQGTANSPLHF
V: TRBV19; CDR3: CATEGQAGTGELFF
V: TRBV6-2/TRBV6-3; CDR3: CASSPGRGVPLHF
V: TRBV6-5; CDR3: CASMEQLNSPLHF
V: TRBV9; CDR3: CASSGGGSTDTQYF